This entry lists 25 T cell receptor beta chains sequenced from one sample in a study of T cell repertoires in aging, cancer and after chemotherapy. A mixed TRB-A/B primer pool amplified rearranged TRB by multiplex touch-down PCR. TCRdb re-called the multiplex PCR reads through MiXCR, storing one row per CDR3 protein. This sample has about 410 distinct CDR3 sequences, with less than 35% found just once. Peripheral blood genomic DNA, not sorted cells or RNA, was the template. Sequenced: blood. The receptors here all came from a human donor with a solid tumor.

In this sample, this clonotype is large. This sequence joins TRBV6-5 and TRBJ2-7; no firm D call. The CDR3 loop spans 14 amino acids. The ends were cut back, 1 base at V and 6 bases at J, with 13 bases in the middle. Germline V CDR1 and CDR2: MNHEY, SVGAGI. CDR3 DNA sequence: TGTGCCAGCAGTTACTTTGGGCATCCAGGCGAGCAGTACTTC. Translation gives CASSYFGHPGEQYF.

About this clonotype itself: With a much larger clone just one base away, this may be a read error. The V and J genes are TRBV6-4 and TRBJ2-6; D not certain. Germline CDR1 is MRHNA and CDR2 is SNTAGT. V gave up 6 bases and J gave up 2 bases, with 14 bases separating them. CDR3 length equals 16 residues. CDR3 nucleotide sequence: TGTGCCAGCAGAGCTTCGATGACGGCTGGGGCCAACGTCCTGACTTTC. It encodes CASRASMTAGANVLTF.

This sequence joins TRBV6-2 or TRBV6-3 and TRBJ2-7; 10 bases are a match to TRBD2. This CDR3 has 15 residues. Trimming cost V 5 bases and J 4 bases; bases outside gene matches: 8. Germline V gene sequence: CDR1 MNHEY, CDR2 SVGEGT. The chain's CDR3 is CASSEASGSGYEQYF. The CDR3 region has the DNA TGTGCCAGCAGTGAAGCTAGCGGGAGTGGGTACGAGCAGTACTTC.

By proportion, this clonotype is large. This chain links TRBV19 with TRBJ2-1; TRBD2 aligns across 15 bases. This CDR3 is 16 amino acids long. The germline V gene encodes CDR1 LNHDA and CDR2 SQIVND (reference sequence). V shed 5 bases and J 8 bases; nucleotides not matched to a gene: 7. In nucleotides, the CDR3 is TGTGCCAGTAGTGGACTAGCGGGAGGGCCTCGGGATGAGCAGTTCTTC. Residues: CASSGLAGGPRDEQFF.

This clonotype was seen a few times. The genes are TRBV2 and TRBJ2-5, with a possible D match to TRBD2 (6 bases). This CDR3 is built from 13 residues. V gave up 4 bases and J gave up 5 bases, with 11 bases separating them. CDR1 SNHLY and CDR2 FYNNEI come from the germline V gene. The CDR3 spells CASSVDYAETQYF. The CDR3, as DNA: TGTGCCAGCAGTGTGGACTACGCCGAGACCCAGTACTTC.

The chain joins TRBV5-4 to TRBJ2-3; 14 nucleotides line up with TRBD2. The V and J ends lost 1 base and 3 bases, in that order; junction bases with no gene match: 4. The CDR3 runs to 17 residues. From germline, CDR1 is SGHNT and CDR2 YYREEE (reference sequence). CDR3 in DNA: TGTGCCAGCAGCTTGCGACTAGCGGGAGGGCCTACAGATACGCAGTATTTT. The encoded protein is CASSLRLAGGPTDTQYF.

In its sample, this clonotype ranks as large. The V gene is TRBV5-6, the J gene TRBJ1-2; D call uncertain. V shed 1 base and J shed 2 bases, with 6 bases lying between them. This CDR3 spans 13 amino acids. Looked up from germline, CDR1 is SGHDT and CDR2 is YYEEEE. The CDR3: CASSLLTNYGYTF. CDR3 nucleotide sequence: TGTGCCAGCAGCTTGTTGACCAACTATGGCTACACCTTC.

This clonotype has more than one count but fewer than ten. The chain couples TRBV6-5 to TRBJ1-2, with D perhaps matching TRBD1 (6 bases). V dropped 8 bases and J dropped 3 bases, with 13 bases sitting between them. Germline-derived CDR1 and CDR2 are MNHEY and SVGAGI. This CDR3 contains 13 residues. CDR3 amino acids: CASALGGDYGYTF. As DNA, the CDR3 is TGTGCCAGCGCTCTGGGGGGCGACTATGGCTACACCTTC.

By frequency in the sample, this clonotype is large. CDR3 coding DNA: TGTGCCAGCAGCGGACCTGGGGGGGTGGAGACCCAGTACTTC. This codes for CASSGPGGVETQYF. V and J are TRBV7-6 and TRBJ2-5; the match to TRBD2 covers 7 bases. CDR3 length equals 14 residues. Trimming at V came to 5 bases and at J to 5 bases, leaving 8 bases not matched to a gene. The germline CDR1 and CDR2 sequences are SGHVS and FNYEAQ.

This clonotype was picked up a small number of times. Germline is not matched at one junction end, which may reflect a read error. The chain has TRBV5-4 and TRBJ1-1; D perhaps matches TRBD1 (6 bases). The CDR3 loop spans 17 amino acids. Germline CDR1 reads SGHNT; CDR2 reads YYREEE (reference sequence). CDR3 protein: CASSGGDTKTWNTEAFF. The CDR3 DNA reads TGCGCCAGCAGTGGGGGGGACACCAAAACCTGGAACACTGAAGCTTTCTTT.

In its sample, this clonotype is large (0.1 to 1%). The rearrangement joins TRBV12-3 or TRBV12-4 to TRBJ2-2; D is unresolved. The V end was cut by 3 bases, the J end by 7 bases, with 9 bases between. The CDR3 loop spans 13 amino acids. In nucleotides, the CDR3 is TGTGCCAGCAGTTTCGGGCTGATCGGGGAGCTGTTTTTT. Translated, it gives CASSFGLIGELFF.

The rearrangement uses TRBV27 and TRBJ2-2; TRBD2 might be the D (6 bases). The V end was cut by 6 bases, the J end by 2 bases, with 16 bases between. The CDR3 contains 16 residues. Per the germline V gene, CDR1 is MNHEY and CDR2 is SMNVEV (reference sequence). The CDR3 is CASSPGRYLNTGELFF. In nucleotides, the CDR3 is TGTGCCAGCAGCCCAGGGAGGTATCTTAACACCGGGGAGCTGTTTTTT.

This clonotype was found a few times. The J gene is TRBJ2-1, the V gene TRBV4-1; D not certain. The CDR3 extends over 17 amino acids. Germline V gene sequence: CDR1 MGHRA, CDR2 YSYEKL. V was pared by 0 bases and J by 0 bases, with 12 bases between. The CDR3, as DNA: TGCGCCAGCAGCCAAGATCAAACGTACAGCTCCTACAATGAGCAGTTCTTC. It yields the protein CASSQDQTYSSYNEQFF.

This clonotype is labeled large. V gene TRBV19 combines with J gene TRBJ2-1; D remains unclear. The length of the CDR3 is 15 residues. Trimming pared 6 bases from V and 4 bases from J, leaving 16 bases between. Germline lookup yields CDR1 LNHDA and CDR2 SQIVND (reference sequence). CDR3 sequence: CASSPRVADYNEQFF. Here the CDR3 DNA reads TGTGCCAGTAGCCCACGGGTTGCGGATTACAATGAGCAGTTCTTC.

This clonotype has only a few counts. The J gene is TRBJ2-7, the V gene TRBV19; D perhaps matches TRBD2 (5 bases). The germline V gene encodes CDR1 LNHDA and CDR2 SQIVND (reference sequence). Trimming removed 3 bases at V and 4 bases at J, with 16 bases between. The CDR3 loop spans 15 amino acids. CDR3 protein: CASSIGVPNSYEQYF. In nucleotides, the CDR3 is TGTGCCAGTAGTATCGGGGTACCGAATAGTTACGAGCAGTACTTC.

This clonotype qualifies as hyperexpanded (1% or more). The chain couples TRBV12-3 or TRBV12-4 to TRBJ1-1; TRBD1 agrees at 8 bases. There are 15 residues in the CDR3. V lost 5 bases and J lost 1; bases outside the gene matches: 6. The CDR3: CASSRQGRANTEAFF. The CDR3 DNA reads TGTGCCAGCAGTCGACAGGGGCGGGCGAACACTGAAGCTTTCTTT.

The chain is built from TRBV7-2 and TRBJ2-2, with D possibly being TRBD1 or TRBD2 (5 bases each). The CDR3 is 20 amino acids. Trimming removed 5 bases at V and 4 bases at J, with 29 bases between. Germline loops: CDR1 SGHTA, CDR2 FQGNSA. In nucleotides, the CDR3 is TGTGCCAGCAGCCTAGATTCGGGCGGGTGGGGGAGTTCGGTCACCGGGGAGCTGTTTTTT. Protein: CASSLDSGGWGSSVTGELFF.

This clonotype was seen once. The rearrangement uses TRBV20-1 and TRBJ1-1; D is possibly TRBD1 (5 bases). The CDR3 covers 14 residues. Trimming took 5 bases from V and 6 from J, leaving 19 bases between them. Germline V lookup: CDR1 DFQATT, CDR2 SNEGSKA (reference sequence). Here the CDR3 reads CSAPGRRAAAEAFF. The CDR3 coding sequence is TGCAGTGCTCCGGGCCGCAGGGCGGCGGCTGAAGCTTTCTTT.

As to this clonotype: A much larger clone lies a single base off, so this may be a read error. The V gene is TRBV4-1, the J gene TRBJ2-5; D remains unclear. This CDR3 comprises 12 residues. The germline CDR1 and CDR2 sequences are MGHRA and YSYEKL. The CDR3 bases are TGTGCCAGCAGCTTGGTTCAAGAGACCCAGTACTTC. Protein sequence: CASSLVQETQYF.

By share, this clonotype ranks as large. This sequence joins TRBV6-5 and TRBJ2-7; 7 bases agree with TRBD1. CDR1 MNHEY and CDR2 SVGAGI come from the germline V gene. V trimming: 1 base; J trimming: 2 bases; junction bases outside the gene matches: 2. The CDR3 loop spans 14 amino acids. The CDR3 nucleotides read TGTGCCAGCAGTTACTTGACAGGGACCTACGAGCAGTACTTC. Translated: CASSYLTGTYEQYF.

By frequency in the sample, this clonotype is large. This chain uses TRBV19 with TRBJ2-7; 9 bases are shared with TRBD1. Per the germline V gene, CDR1 is LNHDA and CDR2 is SQIVND (reference sequence). The V and J ends lost 8 bases and 1 base, in that order; junction bases with no gene match: 12. This CDR3 has 16 residues. The CDR3 loop reads CASRPGTGSVSYEQYF. CDR3 DNA: TGTGCCAGTCGACCTGGGACAGGGTCCGTGTCCTACGAGCAGTACTTC.

This clonotype appeared once. The J gene is TRBJ2-5, the V gene TRBV7-2, with D possibly being TRBD2 (6 bases). Trimming stripped 1 base from V and 7 bases from J, with 16 bases between. Germline V lookup: CDR1 SGHTA, CDR2 FQGNSA. This CDR3 is 15 amino acids long. The CDR3 DNA follows: TGTGCCAGCAGCTTAGGTGTGGGGGGATCGGGGACCCAGTACTTC. This sequence encodes CASSLGVGGSGTQYF.

V gene TRBV6-5 combines with J gene TRBJ1-3; D might be TRBD1 (5 bases). V lost 6 bases and J lost 0, with 12 bases in between. Per germline, CDR1 MNHEY and CDR2 SVGAGI. The CDR3 contains 15 residues. CDR3 DNA: TGTGCCAGCAGGGACTCAGGGAACTCTGGAAACACCATATATTTT. As protein: CASRDSGNSGNTIYF.

This clonotype was observed a handful of times. The CDR3 DNA sequence: TGTGCCAGCAGCCTTACTAGCGGGGTAGCAGATACGCAGTATTTT. Translated: CASSLTSGVADTQYF. V and J are TRBV7-9 and TRBJ2-3; 10 bases align to TRBD2. CDR1 and CDR2 from the germline V gene are SEHNR and FQNEAQ (reference sequence). Trimming took 5 bases from V and 4 from J; bases not matched to a gene: 6. This CDR3 region has 15 residues.

This clonotype is labeled as large. The J gene is TRBJ2-7, the V gene TRBV29-1, with D maybe TRBD1 (6 bases). The CDR3 is made up of 14 amino acids. Trimming left V 6 bases short and J 4 bases short, with 19 bases between. Germline CDR1 and CDR2: SQVTM and ANQGSEA. CDR3 sequence reads: CSVELWDKAYEQYF. The DNA for the CDR3 is TGCAGCGTAGAACTATGGGACAAGGCTTACGAGCAGTACTTC.